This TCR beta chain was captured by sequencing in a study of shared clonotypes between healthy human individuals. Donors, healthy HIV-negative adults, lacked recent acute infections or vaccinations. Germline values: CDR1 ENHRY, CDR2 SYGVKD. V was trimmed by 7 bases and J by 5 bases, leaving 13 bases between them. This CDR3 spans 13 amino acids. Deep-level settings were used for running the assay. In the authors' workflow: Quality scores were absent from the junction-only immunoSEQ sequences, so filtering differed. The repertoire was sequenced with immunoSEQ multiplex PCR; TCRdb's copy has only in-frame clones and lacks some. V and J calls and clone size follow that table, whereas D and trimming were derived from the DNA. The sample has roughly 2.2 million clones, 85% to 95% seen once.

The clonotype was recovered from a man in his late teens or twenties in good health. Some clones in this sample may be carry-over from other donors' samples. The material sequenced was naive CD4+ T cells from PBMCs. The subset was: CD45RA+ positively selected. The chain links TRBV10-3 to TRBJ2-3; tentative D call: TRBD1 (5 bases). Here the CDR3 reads CAITRAAEDTQYF. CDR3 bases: TGTGCCATCACCAGGGCGGCGGAAGATACGCAGTATTTT.